Sequencing of this T cell receptor beta chain was carried out in a study of T cell responses to AZD1222 COVID-19 vaccine. Data came from immunoSEQ multiplex PCR; TCRdb stores just in-frame clones and leaves some out. Here the sample spans about 70,000 clones, roughly 91% being singletons. Concerning this clone itself: Its antigen remains unknown.

The germline CDR1 and CDR2 sequences are SGHRS and YFSETQ. Between the trimmed V and J ends, which lost 6 bases and 2 bases, there was a span of 18 bases. The CDR3 length is 16 residues. The study, taken as a whole, reports: White British ancestry dominated among donors, who included more females, and clonal diversity was possibly underestimated. Regions 160-218 and 743-854 dominated among vaccine-associated CD4 TCRs spanning spike. Repertoires were collected only later (after the peak T cell response had occurred). When two AZD1222 doses had been given, Spike-specific TCR breadth and depth rose.

The source material was peripheral blood, sampled 28 days after the second dose of the MenACWY control vaccine. The rearrangement joins TRBV5-1 to TRBJ1-5; D is perhaps TRBD1 (5 bases). The sequence came from an adult who received the MenACWY meningococcal vaccine as a control. The CDR3 protein is CASTERTGAGNQPQHF. In DNA form, the CDR3 reads TGCGCCAGCACCGAGAGGACCGGGGCCGGCAATCAGCCCCAGCATTTT.